This TCR beta chain was retrieved from a study of T cells in Graves' hyperthyroidism and ophthalmopathy (dated by TCRdb to the late 2010s). Background for the entire study: Peripheral blood samples were taken at the time of initial diagnosis, prior to any treatment. The paper reports TCR Vbeta CDR3 sequencing of 135 peripheral blood samples: approximately 43 ophthalmopathy, some 80 hyperthyroidism and approximately 17 progressor patients. Prospective prediction of ophthalmopathy was tested in an independent validation cohort consisting of 18 to 20 hyperthyroidism patients and some 17 patients who later progressed to ophthalmopathy. TCR V-J signatures able to tell the groups apart were searched for in a discovery cohort of more than 90 patients, of whom around 43 had Graves' ophthalmopathy and roughly 57 had stable Graves' hyperthyroidism. Thyroid tissue and blood T-cell repertoires from several Graves' hyperthyroidism patients were also compared in the study. The roughly 91 discovery patients were randomly divided into training and test sets at a 7:3 ratio. Following sampling, methimazole starting at 30 mg daily was given to hyperthyroidism patients, and high-dose intravenous methylprednisolone was given to ophthalmopathy patients.

A patient counted as having stable Graves' hyperthyroidism if no progression to ophthalmopathy occurred over 18 months of follow-up. Hyperthyroidism patients were aged 18 to 65 years and newly diagnosed, with disease duration of less than 2 months. Patients with uncontrolled infections, other autoimmune diseases, pregnancy or lactation were excluded. Diagnoses were based on clinical symptoms, serum thyroxine and TRAb, thyroid ultrasound and orbital computed tomography. PBMCs were isolated from about 9.1 ml of fresh peripheral blood by Ficoll-Paque density gradient centrifugation. Total RNA was extracted using Trizol reagent, and RNA quality was assessed on an Agilent 2100 Bioanalyzer. Many counts were recorded for this clonotype. Its binding antigen is unknown. Nothing much larger sits one base from this clone, and base qualities are not available. Amplification of TCR beta CDR3 regions was carried out from RNA transcripts. The first round of RT-PCR for the TCR CDR3 was performed with the HTBI primer set and the Qiagen OneStep RT-PCR kit. Libraries were constructed in a second round of multiplex PCR, after which size selection and purification were carried out. Libraries were sequenced paired-end with 100 bp reads on an Illumina HiSeq2000. Per the original workflow: SOAPnuke was used to process the raw data, throwing out any read that contained adapters or uncalled bases, had a mean Phred below 15, or lacked an exact constant-primer or identifier match. High-quality paired reads were merged using COPE v1.2.5, and each unique nucleotide sequence was defined as a clonotype. MiTCR v1.1 was used to align clonotypes to the IMGT TRBV, TRBD and TRBJ reference segments. Only V-J combinations with frequency above 0.0001, covering 98% to 99.2% of repertoires, were analysed. A TCS score was defined as the ratio between F50 (clonal expansion) and ExV (chaos), using BLOSUM62-based TCRdist between CDR3 peptides within each V-J. Welch's t-statistics and random forest reduced several hundred V-J features to around 14, which were used in a naive Bayes classifier (R e1071). Using fastp at Q25 and MiXCR, TCRdb reprocessed the public reads and kept productive beta chains. Rows are unified per CDR3 protein, each entry keeping the most common DNA and genes. The authors' filters were not applied to this entry. The sample table records about 210,000 distinct CDR3 sequences; approximately 17% of these occur just once. Together, the top ten hold roughly 50% of the sample.

Findings and caveats that apply to the study as a whole: Most expanded thyroid clonotypes (frequency above 0.001) were also detected in blood, a finding suggesting that blood repertoires may reflect thyroid immune responses. No statistical method was used to fix the sample size in advance, and group allocation was not hidden from the investigators. A 13 V-J signature model separated ophthalmopathy from stable hyperthyroidism, with around 90% sensitivity and 81.08% specificity in cross-validation and 80%/75% in testing. In validation, progression to ophthalmopathy was predicted by the model with more than 65% sensitivity and just over 72% specificity, a median of 6.5 months before onset.

According to the germline V gene, CDR1 reads MNHNS and CDR2 reads SASEGT. The CDR3, cysteine through phenylalanine, is 16 amino acids long. Left in the record is the CDR3 DNA by itself, 48 bases read in frame from the first base. Here V drops 2 bases and J drops 5 bases, and the junction holds 6 bases not matched to any gene. The specimen was blood. This TCR derives from a man aged 50-60 years with Graves' hyperthyroidism. The chain joins TRBV6-1 to TRBJ2-1, with 10 bases matching TRBD2. The DNA reads TGTGCCAGCAGTGAATGGCGAGCGGGAGGGAACAATGAGCAGTTCTTC. It specifies CASSEWRAGGNNEQFF.